The T cell receptor beta chain under discussion was sequenced for a study of T cell repertoires in cytomegalovirus infection. In TCRdb, the reads were re-called with MiXCR into one record per CDR3 protein. In the table there are roughly 720,000 distinct CDR3 sequences, 35% to 45% of which are singletons. In its sample, this clonotype was seen a few times. CDR1 and CDR2 from the germline V gene are ENHRY and SYGVKD. V lost 5 bases and J lost 3, with 11 bases in between. CDR3 length: 13 amino acids. This chain uses TRBV10-3 with TRBJ2-7, with D perhaps assigned TRBD1 or TRBD2 (5 bases each). This receptor was obtained from a human donor in good health (CMV status not recorded). Some clones in this sample may be carry-over from other donors' samples. The sequenced sample was PBMCs. The CDR3 sequence: CAISPGTDYEQYF. The CDR3 nucleotides are TGTGCCATCAGTCCCGGGACCGACTACGAGCAGTACTTC.